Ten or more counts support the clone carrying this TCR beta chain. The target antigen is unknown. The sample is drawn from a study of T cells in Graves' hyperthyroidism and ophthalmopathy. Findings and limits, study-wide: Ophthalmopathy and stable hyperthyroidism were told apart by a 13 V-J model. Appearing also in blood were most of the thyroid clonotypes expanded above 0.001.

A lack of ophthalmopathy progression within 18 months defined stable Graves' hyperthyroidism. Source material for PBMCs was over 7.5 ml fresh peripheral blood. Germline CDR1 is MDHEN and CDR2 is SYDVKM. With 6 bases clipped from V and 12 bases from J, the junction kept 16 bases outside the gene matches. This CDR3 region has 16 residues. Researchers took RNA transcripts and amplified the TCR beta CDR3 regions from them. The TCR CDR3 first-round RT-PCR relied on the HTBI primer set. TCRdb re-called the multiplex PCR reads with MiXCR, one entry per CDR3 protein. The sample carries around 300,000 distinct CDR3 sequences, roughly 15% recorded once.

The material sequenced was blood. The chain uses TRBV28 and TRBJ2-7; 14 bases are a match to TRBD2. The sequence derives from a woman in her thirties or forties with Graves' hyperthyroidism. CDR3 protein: CASSANGLAGGGGRYF. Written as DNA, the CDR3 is TGTGCCAGCAGCGCGAACGGACTAGCGGGAGGAGGGGGTCGGTACTTC.